The 29 T cell receptor beta chains in this list originate from one sample, sequenced in a study of blood T cell repertoires in COVID-19. Clones were sequenced by immunoSEQ multiplex PCR, and TCRdb holds only the in-frame ones, with some missing. The sample includes about 250,000 clones, approximately 83% of them seen just once. Sequencing was done on a sample of peripheral blood. These receptors all stem from a human donor in a cohort sampled during active COVID-19.

This clone was picked up one time. V gene TRBV19 combines with J gene TRBJ2-3; 13 bases agree with TRBD2. The CDR3 is 18 amino acids. Trimming cost V 3 bases and J 0 bases; bases outside gene matches: 6. Germline loops: CDR1 LNHDA, CDR2 SQIVND (reference sequence). CDR3 in amino acids: CASSMVLAGGPSTDTQYF. CDR3 in DNA: TGTGCCAGTAGTATGGTACTAGCGGGAGGGCCAAGCACAGATACGCAGTATTTT.

V gene TRBV7-9 combines with J gene TRBJ2-7; 9 bases map to TRBD1. The V and J ends lost 5 bases and 1 base, in that order; junction bases with no gene match: 6. The CDR3 contains 15 residues. Germline loops: CDR1 SEHNR, CDR2 FQNEAQ (reference sequence). CDR3 bases: TGTGCCAGCAGCCTCCGGGACAGGGAATCCTACGAGCAGTACTTC. As protein: CASSLRDRESYEQYF.

The J gene is TRBJ1-3, the V gene TRBV4-1; weak D call: TRBD1 (5 bases). Between the trimmed V and J ends, which lost 0 bases and 4 bases, there was a span of 13 bases. The CDR3 contains 16 residues. Germline CDR1 is MGHRA and CDR2 is YSYEKL. The CDR3 loop is CASSQDGSGRGNTIYF. CDR3 nucleotides: TGCGCCAGCAGCCAAGATGGGTCAGGGCGCGGAAACACCATATATTTT.

The chain has TRBV20-1 and TRBJ2-7; possibly TRBD2 for D (6 bases). Germline V CDR1 and CDR2: DFQATT, SNEGSKA (reference sequence). The V and J ends lost 1 base and 7 bases respectively, with 8 bases between them. The CDR3 sequence is 11 residues long. CDR3 loop: CSARAAGEQYF. The CDR3 DNA reads as TGCAGTGCTAGAGCTGCGGGAGAGCAGTACTTC.

The chain links TRBV3-1 (or the pseudogene TRBV3-2) to TRBJ1-3, with D possibly being TRBD1 (6 bases). The CDR3 length is 15 residues. The germline CDR1 and CDR2 sequences are LGHDT and YNNKEL (reference sequence). V shed 4 bases and J shed 3 bases, with 13 bases lying between them. The CDR3 nucleotides read TGTGCCAGCAGCCTTGCTCAGGGGTTTGGAAACACCATATATTTT. It translates to CASSLAQGFGNTIYF.

The V call is TRBV6-2 or TRBV6-3, the J call TRBJ1-5; a possible D gene is TRBD1 (5 bases). V gave up 3 bases and J gave up 1 base, with 10 bases separating them. This CDR3 is built from 15 residues. Germline V gene data show CDR1 as MNHEY and CDR2 as SVGEGT. The CDR3 loop is CASSYTGASNQPQHF. The CDR3 DNA is TGTGCCAGCAGTTATACAGGCGCCAGCAATCAGCCCCAGCATTTT.

The rearrangement uses TRBV6-5 and TRBJ1-1; 8 bases line up with TRBD1. Germline-derived CDR1 and CDR2 are MNHEY and SVGAGI. V was pared by 2 bases and J by 5 bases, with 4 bases of the junction left unmatched. CDR3 length equals 14 residues. The CDR3 coding sequence is TGTGCCAGCAGTTACCGCAGGGGGCAGACTGAAGCTTTCTTT. Its translation: CASSYRRGQTEAFF.

Comment on this clone: Other nucleotide sequences from this sample produce the same CDR3. The chain combines TRBV6-4 with TRBJ2-2, with 13 nucleotides matching TRBD2. The CDR3 sequence is 16 residues long. Trimming cost V 6 bases and J 4 bases; bases outside gene matches: 5. Germline V lookup: CDR1 MRHNA, CDR2 SNTAGT. In DNA, the CDR3 is TGTGCCAGCAGCTGGACTAGCGGGGGAGGCACCGGGGAGCTGTTTTTT. It is translated as CASSWTSGGGTGELFF.

This clone was counted a few times. The chain carries TRBV5-5 and TRBJ2-7, with 7 bases matching TRBD2. J lost 6 bases, V lost 6 bases, and 12 bases had no gene match. The germline CDR1 and CDR2 sequences are SGHKS and YYEKEE (reference sequence). This CDR3 contains 14 residues. The CDR3 is CASTFRWGGREQYF. In DNA, the CDR3 is TGTGCCAGCACTTTTAGATGGGGGGGACGCGAGCAGTACTTC.

CDR3 in amino acids: CASSLRGIGDNTIYF. Written as DNA, the CDR3 is TGTGCCAGCAGTTTAAGGGGGATAGGGGACAACACCATATATTTT. V is TRBV27 and J is TRBJ1-3, with D possibly being TRBD1 (6 bases). The V end lost 2 bases, the J end lost 7 bases, and 15 bases lay between the germline ends. Germline loops: CDR1 MNHEY, CDR2 SMNVEV (reference sequence). CDR3 length equals 15 residues.

The chain uses TRBV11-3 and TRBJ2-3, with D possibly matching TRBD1 (6 bases). CDR1 SGHNT and CDR2 YENEEA come from the germline V gene. Trimming removed 3 bases from V and 0 bases from J, with 10 bases in between. CDR3 length equals 15 residues. CDR3 sequence: CASSFGQLSTDTQYF. The CDR3 DNA sequence: TGTGCCAGCAGCTTTGGACAGCTTAGCACAGATACGCAGTATTTT.

The V and J genes are TRBV27 and TRBJ2-7; 7 bases match TRBD1. The CDR3 sequence is 12 residues long. In germline, CDR1 is MNHEY, CDR2 SMNVEV (reference sequence). The ends lost 4 bases at V and 8 bases at J; junction bases unmatched: 5. The CDR3, as DNA: TGTGCCAGCAGTTCCGACAGGGCTAAGCAGTACTTC. Translated: CASSSDRAKQYF.

The genes are TRBV5-5 and TRBJ2-1, with 9 nucleotides matching TRBD1. The germline gives CDR1 SGHKS, CDR2 YYEKEE (reference sequence). V was pared by 2 bases and J by 6 bases, with 12 bases of the junction left unmatched. The CDR3 length is 17 residues. The CDR3, as DNA: TGTGCCAGCAGCTTTATTCCGGGACAGGGAATCCCCAATGAGCAGTTCTTC. Its translation: CASSFIPGQGIPNEQFF.

The chain is built from TRBV7-3 and TRBJ1-2; no clear D gene. V lost 5 bases and J 5 bases, leaving 15 bases between the germline ends. Germline CDR1 SGHTA, CDR2 FQGTGA. The CDR3 totals 14 residues. In DNA, the CDR3 is TGTGCCAGCAGCCCAGAACCCAGGATATATGGCTACACCTTC. Translated: CASSPEPRIYGYTF.

This chain links TRBV28 with TRBJ2-1; 14 nucleotides align to TRBD2. Germline V gene sequence: CDR1 MDHEN, CDR2 SYDVKM. This CDR3 contains 18 residues. Trimming removed 6 bases from V and 2 bases from J; junction bases left unmatched: 9. The CDR3 here is CASRQGLAGVLAYNEQFF. In DNA, the CDR3 is TGTGCCAGCAGGCAGGGACTAGCGGGAGTTTTGGCCTACAATGAGCAGTTCTTC.

V and J are TRBV6-5 and TRBJ1-6, with 8 nucleotides matching TRBD1. CDR1 is MNHEY, CDR2 SVGAGI, per germline. The CDR3 has 13 amino acids. Trimming took 6 bases from V and 10 from J; bases not matched to a gene: 5. This CDR3 is CASSDRGASPLHF. The CDR3 DNA reads as TGTGCCAGCAGCGACAGGGGAGCGTCACCCCTCCACTTT.

The chain is built from TRBV5-1 and TRBJ2-1, with 11 bases aligning to TRBD2. CDR3 length: 17 amino acids. V was pared by 3 bases and J by 2 bases, with 7 bases of the junction left unmatched. Germline V lookup: CDR1 SGHRS, CDR2 YFSETQ. The CDR3 nucleotides are TGCGCCAGCAGCTCGGTAGCGGGGGGGATTCCCTACAATGAGCAGTTCTTC. Its translation: CASSSVAGGIPYNEQFF.

The rearrangement uses TRBV2 and TRBJ1-1, with 10 bases aligning to TRBD1. V shed 1 base and J 2 bases; nucleotides not matched to a gene: 7. Germline CDR1 and CDR2: SNHLY and FYNNEI. The CDR3 is made up of 17 amino acids. CDR3 amino acids: CASSEVRRTGGNTEAFF. For the CDR3, the DNA is TGTGCCAGCAGTGAAGTTAGGAGGACAGGGGGAAACACTGAAGCTTTCTTT.

This chain uses TRBV21-1 with TRBJ2-2; no DNA check was done on the table's D call, TRBD2. TRBV21-1 is deemed a pseudogene. The CDR3 extends over 16 amino acids. The CDR3 region has the DNA TGTGCCAGCCCCATTGGGGGGGGGATCAGGACCGGGGAGCTGTTTTTT. Its protein product is CASPIGGGIRTGELFF.

The chain links TRBV6-4 to TRBJ2-1; TRBD2 might be the D (6 bases). Trimming stripped 8 bases from V and 0 bases from J, with 11 bases between. Germline CDR1 reads MRHNA; CDR2 reads SNTAGT. The CDR3 contains 14 residues. CDR3 sequence (DNA): TGTGCCAGCGGGGGGACCAGCTCCTACAATGAGCAGTTCTTC. Its translation: CASGGTSSYNEQFF.

In nucleotides, the CDR3 is TGTGCCAGTACCCGGGACAGGAGCTCCTACGAGCAGTACTTC. Translation gives CASTRDRSSYEQYF. This chain connects TRBV19 to TRBJ2-7; TRBD1 aligns across 8 bases. V dropped 7 bases and J dropped 0; count of bases not matched to a gene: 5. There are 14 residues in the CDR3. Germline V CDR1 and CDR2: LNHDA, SQIVND (reference sequence).

The chain couples TRBV6-4 to TRBJ2-1; D is possibly TRBD2 (6 bases). The CDR3 loop spans 17 amino acids. Germline V gene lookup returns CDR1 MRHNA and CDR2 SNTAGT. Trimming removed 6 bases from V and 7 bases from J, with 25 bases in between. The CDR3 protein is CASSGNPTGLVGNEQFF. The CDR3 region has the DNA TGTGCCAGCAGCGGAAACCCCACGGGACTGGTAGGGAATGAGCAGTTCTTC.

The chain joins TRBV12-5 to TRBJ2-2, with 9 nucleotides matching TRBD1. Per the germline V gene, CDR1 is LGHNT and CDR2 is FRNRAP. CDR3 length equals 15 residues. V trimming: 5 bases; J trimming: 3 bases; junction bases outside the gene matches: 4. CDR3 nucleotides: TGTGCTAGTGGTGCCGACAGGGGGTACACCGGGGAGCTGTTTTTT. Translation: CASGADRGYTGELFF.

The chain carries TRBV29-1 and TRBJ2-1, with a possible D match to TRBD2 (5 bases). Germline CDR1 SQVTM, CDR2 ANQGSEA. V gave up 2 bases and J gave up 2 bases, with 13 bases separating them. The length of the CDR3 is 15 residues. The chain's CDR3 is CSVELSGSTYNEQFF. In DNA, the CDR3 is TGCAGCGTTGAACTCTCTGGGAGTACCTACAATGAGCAGTTCTTC.

The rearrangement joins TRBV10-1 to TRBJ2-3; D possibly corresponds to TRBD1 (5 bases). Trimming stripped 6 bases from V and 3 bases from J, with 10 bases between. The CDR3 runs to 13 residues. The germline V gene has CDR1 WNHNN and CDR2 SYGVQD (reference sequence). CDR3 in DNA: TGCGCCAGCAGACCATCAGGGACAGATACGCAGTATTTT. Translation: CASRPSGTDTQYF.

This sequence joins TRBV2 and TRBJ1-2; maybe TRBD1 (5 bases). With 9 bases removed from V and 7 bases from J, the gap between germline ends came to 21 bases. CDR3 length: 14 residues. Germline V gene data show CDR1 as SNHLY and CDR2 as FYNNEI. As DNA, the CDR3 is TGTGCCAGTGGACACGGGGAGGTAACGGGTGGCTACACCTTC. Its translation is CASGHGEVTGGYTF.

This clone has at least ten counts. The CDR3 protein is CASSQSRQGRSSYNEQFF. In DNA form, the CDR3 reads TGCGCCAGCAGTCAATCTAGACAGGGCCGGAGCTCCTACAATGAGCAGTTCTTC. This chain uses TRBV23-1 with TRBJ2-1; 7 bases agree with TRBD1. TRBV23-1 counts as an open reading frame of uncertain function. The CDR3 covers 18 residues. After removal of 0 bases from V and 0 bases from J, the junction contained 8 bases not matched to a gene.

This chain links TRBV5-1 with TRBJ1-6; D possibly corresponds to TRBD1 (6 bases). Deletions cut 4 bases from V and 8 bases from J, with 19 bases between. Germline V CDR1 and CDR2: SGHRS, YFSETQ. The CDR3 has 16 amino acids. DNA for the CDR3: TGCGCCAGCAGCGACTCGCAGGGGCGGCTGGATTCACCCCTCCACTTT. The encoded protein is CASSDSQGRLDSPLHF.

Only a few counts were recorded for this clone. One end of the junction fails to match germline, which may point to a read error. The CDR3 spells CASSYGLAGDWHF. The CDR3, as DNA: TGTGCCAGCAGTTATGGACTAGCGGGAGATTGGCACTTC. This sequence joins TRBV27 and TRBJ2-7; 13 nucleotides match TRBD2. The germline V gene has CDR1 MNHEY and CDR2 SMNVEV (reference sequence). This CDR3 is built from 13 residues.